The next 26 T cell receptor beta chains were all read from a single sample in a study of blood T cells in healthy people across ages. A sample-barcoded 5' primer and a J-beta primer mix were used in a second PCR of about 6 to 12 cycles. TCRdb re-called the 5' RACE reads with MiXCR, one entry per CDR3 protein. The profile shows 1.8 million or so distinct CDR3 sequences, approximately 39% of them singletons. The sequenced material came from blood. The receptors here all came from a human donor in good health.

The CDR3 loop reads CSAKRGGTEQFF. The CDR3 coding sequence is TGCAGTGCAAAGCGGGGGGGCACTGAGCAGTTCTTC. The chain has TRBV20-1 and TRBJ2-1, with 10 bases aligning to TRBD2. CDR3 length: 12 amino acids. V lost 6 bases and J lost 9; bases outside the gene matches: 5. Germline lookup yields CDR1 DFQATT and CDR2 SNEGSKA (reference sequence).

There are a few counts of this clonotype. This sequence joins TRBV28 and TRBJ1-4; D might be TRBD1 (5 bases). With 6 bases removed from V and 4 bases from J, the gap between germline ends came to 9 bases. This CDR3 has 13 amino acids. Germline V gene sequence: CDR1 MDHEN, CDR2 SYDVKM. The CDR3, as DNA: TGTGCCAGCAGCCGGGGGATTAATGAAAAACTGTTTTTT. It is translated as CASSRGINEKLFF.

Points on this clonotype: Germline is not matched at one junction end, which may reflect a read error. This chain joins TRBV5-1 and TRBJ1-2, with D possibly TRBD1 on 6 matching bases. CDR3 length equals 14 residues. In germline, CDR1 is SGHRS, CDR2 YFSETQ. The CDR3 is CASSLSYGTSGYTF. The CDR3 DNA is TGCGCCAGCAGCCTATCATACGGGACATCTGGCTACACTTTC.

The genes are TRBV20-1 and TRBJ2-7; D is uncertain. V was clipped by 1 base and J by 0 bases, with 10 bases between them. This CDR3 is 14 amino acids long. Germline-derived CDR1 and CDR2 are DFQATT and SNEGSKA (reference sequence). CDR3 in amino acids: CSARADSSSYEQYF. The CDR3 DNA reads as TGCAGTGCTAGAGCAGACTCGAGCTCCTACGAGCAGTACTTC.

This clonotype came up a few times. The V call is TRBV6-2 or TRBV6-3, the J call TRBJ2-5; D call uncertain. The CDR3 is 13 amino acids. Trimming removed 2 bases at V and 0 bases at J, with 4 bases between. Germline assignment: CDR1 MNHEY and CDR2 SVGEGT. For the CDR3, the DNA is TGTGCCAGCAGTTACCAGTACCAAGAGACCCAGTACTTC. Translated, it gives CASSYQYQETQYF.

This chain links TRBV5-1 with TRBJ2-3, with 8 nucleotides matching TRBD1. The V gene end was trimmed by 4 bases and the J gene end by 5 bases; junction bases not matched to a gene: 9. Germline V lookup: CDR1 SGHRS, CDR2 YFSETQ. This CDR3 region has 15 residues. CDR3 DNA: TGCGCCAGCAGCCGCACCGAGACAGGGGTAGATACGCAGTATTTT. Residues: CASSRTETGVDTQYF.

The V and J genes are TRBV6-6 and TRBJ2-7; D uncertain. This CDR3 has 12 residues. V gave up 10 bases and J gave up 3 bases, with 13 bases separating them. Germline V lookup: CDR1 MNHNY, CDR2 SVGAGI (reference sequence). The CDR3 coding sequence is TGTGCCATGCTCCTTTTGGACTACGAGCAGTACTTC. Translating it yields CAMLLLDYEQYF.

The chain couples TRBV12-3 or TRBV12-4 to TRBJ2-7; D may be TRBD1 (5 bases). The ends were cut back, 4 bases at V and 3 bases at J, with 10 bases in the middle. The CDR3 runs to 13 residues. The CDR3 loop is CASSSGFGYEQYF. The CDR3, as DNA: TGTGCCAGCAGTTCAGGGTTCGGCTACGAGCAGTACTTC.

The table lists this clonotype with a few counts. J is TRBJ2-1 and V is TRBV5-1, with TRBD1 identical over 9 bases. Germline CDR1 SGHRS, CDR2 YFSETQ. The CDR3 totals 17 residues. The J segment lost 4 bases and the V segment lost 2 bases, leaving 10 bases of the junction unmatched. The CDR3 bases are TGCGCCAGCAGCTTACTAATTCCGGGACAGGGTTACAATGAGCAGTTCTTC. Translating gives CASSLLIPGQGYNEQFF.

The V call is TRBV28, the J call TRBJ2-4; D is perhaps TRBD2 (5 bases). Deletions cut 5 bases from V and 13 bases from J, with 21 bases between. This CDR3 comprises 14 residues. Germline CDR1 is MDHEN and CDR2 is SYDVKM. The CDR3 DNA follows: TGTGCCAGCAGTCCACAAAGGACGGGGATGGAGCAGTACTTC. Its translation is CASSPQRTGMEQYF.

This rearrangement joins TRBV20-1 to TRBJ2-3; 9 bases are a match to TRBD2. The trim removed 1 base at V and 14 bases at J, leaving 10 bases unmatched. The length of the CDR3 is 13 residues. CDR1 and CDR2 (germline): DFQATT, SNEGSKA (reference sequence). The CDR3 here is CSARGRGRGKGYF. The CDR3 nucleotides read TGCAGTGCTAGAGGGCGCGGGAGGGGTAAAGGGTATTTT.

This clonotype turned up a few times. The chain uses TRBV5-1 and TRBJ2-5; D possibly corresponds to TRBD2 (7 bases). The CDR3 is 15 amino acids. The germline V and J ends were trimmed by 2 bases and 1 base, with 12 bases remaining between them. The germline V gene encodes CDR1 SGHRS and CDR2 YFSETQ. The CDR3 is CASSFAGAFQETQYF. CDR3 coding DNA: TGCGCCAGCAGCTTTGCGGGGGCGTTCCAAGAGACCCAGTACTTC.

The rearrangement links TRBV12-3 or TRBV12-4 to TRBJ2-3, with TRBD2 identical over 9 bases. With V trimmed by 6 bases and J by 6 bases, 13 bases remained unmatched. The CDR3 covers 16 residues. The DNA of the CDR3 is TGTGCCAGCAGCCCTCGTCAAGCGGGGGGAGCGGATACGCAGTATTTT. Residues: CASSPRQAGGADTQYF.

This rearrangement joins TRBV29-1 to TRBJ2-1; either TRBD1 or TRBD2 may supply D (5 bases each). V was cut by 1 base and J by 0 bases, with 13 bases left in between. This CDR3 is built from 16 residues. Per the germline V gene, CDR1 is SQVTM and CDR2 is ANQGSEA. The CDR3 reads CSVEGTRDHSYNEQFF. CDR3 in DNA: TGCAGCGTTGAAGGGACAAGGGACCACTCCTACAATGAGCAGTTCTTC.

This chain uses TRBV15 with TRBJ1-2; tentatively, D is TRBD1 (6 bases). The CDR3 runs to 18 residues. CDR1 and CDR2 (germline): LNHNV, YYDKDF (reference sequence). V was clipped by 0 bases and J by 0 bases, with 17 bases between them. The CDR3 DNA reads TGTGCCACCAGCAGAGATCTGGGGGGGCGGATAGCTAACTATGGCTACACCTTC. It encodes CATSRDLGGRIANYGYTF.

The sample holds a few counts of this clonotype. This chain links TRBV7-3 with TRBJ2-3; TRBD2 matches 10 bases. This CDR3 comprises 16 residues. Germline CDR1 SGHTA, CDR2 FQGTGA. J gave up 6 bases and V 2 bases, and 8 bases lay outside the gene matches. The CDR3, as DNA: TGTGCCAGCAGCTTACAGAGCGGGGGGGCGTTGGATACGCAGTATTTT. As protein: CASSLQSGGALDTQYF.

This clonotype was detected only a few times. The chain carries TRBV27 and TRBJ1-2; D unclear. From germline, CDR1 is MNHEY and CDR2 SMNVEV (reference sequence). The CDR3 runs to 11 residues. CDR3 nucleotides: TGTGCAGCGGGTAGTAACTATGGCTACACCTTC. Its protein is CAAGSNYGYTF.

CDR3 sequence: CSVLQAEQFF. DNA for the CDR3: TGCAGCGTCCTCCAGGCTGAGCAGTTCTTC. The chain joins TRBV20-1 to TRBJ2-1; no definite D call. The CDR3 contains 10 residues. Germline loops: CDR1 DFQATT, CDR2 SNEGSKA (reference sequence).

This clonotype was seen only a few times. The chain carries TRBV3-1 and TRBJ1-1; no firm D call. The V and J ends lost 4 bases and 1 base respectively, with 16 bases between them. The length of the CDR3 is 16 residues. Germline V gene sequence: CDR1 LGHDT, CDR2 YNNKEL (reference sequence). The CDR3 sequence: CASSPAESNWNTEAFF. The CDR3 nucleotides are TGTGCCAGCAGCCCCGCGGAGTCTAATTGGAACACTGAAGCTTTCTTT.

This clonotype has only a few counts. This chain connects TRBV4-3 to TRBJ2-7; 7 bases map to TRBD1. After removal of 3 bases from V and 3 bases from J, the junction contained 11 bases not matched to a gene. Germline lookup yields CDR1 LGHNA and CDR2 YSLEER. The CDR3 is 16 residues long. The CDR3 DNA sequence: TGCGCCAGCAGCCAGGGTGGACAGGTTGGTTTCTACGAGCAGTACTTC. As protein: CASSQGGQVGFYEQYF.

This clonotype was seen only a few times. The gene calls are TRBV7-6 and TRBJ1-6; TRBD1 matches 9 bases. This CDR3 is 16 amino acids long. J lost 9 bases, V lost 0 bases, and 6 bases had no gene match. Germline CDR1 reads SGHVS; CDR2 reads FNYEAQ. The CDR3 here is CASSLALRTGASPLHF. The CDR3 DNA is TGTGCCAGCAGCTTAGCGCTAAGGACAGGGGCTTCACCCCTCCACTTT.

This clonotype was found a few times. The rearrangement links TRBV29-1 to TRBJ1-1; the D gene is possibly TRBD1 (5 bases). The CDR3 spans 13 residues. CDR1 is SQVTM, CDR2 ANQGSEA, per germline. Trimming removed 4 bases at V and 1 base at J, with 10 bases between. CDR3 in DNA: TGCAGCGTTGGACTGGGACCGAACACTGAAGCTTTCTTT. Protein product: CSVGLGPNTEAFF.

DNA for the CDR3: TGCAGTGCTCCCAAGACTAGCGGGGGCCATGAGCAGTTCTTC. Translating gives CSAPKTSGGHEQFF. The chain uses TRBV20-1 and TRBJ2-1; the match to TRBD2 covers 12 bases. This CDR3 spans 14 amino acids. V lost 5 bases to trimming and J lost 8 bases; unmatched junction nucleotides: 7. Looked up from germline, CDR1 is DFQATT and CDR2 is SNEGSKA (reference sequence).

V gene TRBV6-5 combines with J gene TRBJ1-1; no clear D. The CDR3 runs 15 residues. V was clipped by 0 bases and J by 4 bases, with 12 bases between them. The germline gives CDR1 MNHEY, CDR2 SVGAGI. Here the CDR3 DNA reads TGTGCCAGCAGTTACTCAATACCGGGTGGCACTGAAGCTTTCTTT. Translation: CASSYSIPGGTEAFF.

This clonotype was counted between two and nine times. The CDR3 DNA reads as TGCAGTGCTAGAGATGTGGGGATCAATTCACCCCTCCACTTT. This gives the protein CSARDVGINSPLHF. The V call is TRBV20-1, the J call TRBJ1-6; the D is unclear. The CDR3 totals 14 residues. The germline V gene has CDR1 DFQATT and CDR2 SNEGSKA (reference sequence). V was shortened by 0 bases and J by 7 bases, with 10 bases between the two germline ends.

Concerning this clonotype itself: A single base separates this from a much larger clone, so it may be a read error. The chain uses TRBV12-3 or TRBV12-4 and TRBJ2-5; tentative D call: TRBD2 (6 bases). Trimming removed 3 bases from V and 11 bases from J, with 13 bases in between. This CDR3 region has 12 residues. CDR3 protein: CASSFGGMLQYF. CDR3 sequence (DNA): TGTGCCAGCAGTTTCGGGGGAATGTTGCAGTACTTC.